The clone carrying this T cell receptor (beta chain) occurred a few times. The antigen is undetermined. The data were obtained in a study of T cells in Graves' hyperthyroidism and ophthalmopathy. General observations from the study: Researchers found most expanded thyroid clonotypes above 0.001 in blood as well. Ophthalmopathy and stable hyperthyroidism were separated by a 13 V-J model. Ophthalmopathy, which appeared later, was predicted by the model a median approximately 6 months before onset.

Subjects aged 18 to 65 presented with newly diagnosed hyperthyroidism of less than 2 months' duration. Amplification of TCR beta CDR3 regions used RNA as the template. With the HTBI primer set, the TCR CDR3 went through a first round of RT-PCR. TCRdb ran MiXCR on the multiplex PCR reads and lists one entry per CDR3 protein. The table has 600,000 or so distinct CDR3 sequences, 35% to 55% seen once. The V and J ends lost 4 bases and 1 base, in that order; junction bases with no gene match: 3. CDR3 size: 13 residues. Per the germline V gene, CDR1 is SQVTM and CDR2 is ANQGSEA. The V and J genes are TRBV29-1 and TRBJ1-2, with 7 bases aligning to TRBD1. The sequenced material came from peripheral blood or thyroid tissue (not recorded which). This sequence was found in a young woman with Graves' hyperthyroidism. In DNA, the CDR3 is TGCAGCGTTGGCAGGGGGGATAACTATGGCTACACCTTC. This sequence encodes CSVGRGDNYGYTF.